This T cell receptor beta chain emerged from a study of T cell repertoires in MIS-A myocarditis (dated by TCRdb to 2022 to 2024). The immunoSEQ bias-controlled multiplex PCR was used to amplify TCRbeta CDR3 regions, which were then sequenced at high throughput. In the original analysis: CDR3 sequences were collapsed and filtered with the immunoSEQ vendor pipeline, and the abundance and frequency of each unique TCRbeta CDR3 were thereby quantified. Dominant CDR3 amino acid sequences were clustered with SARS-CoV-2-specific ImmuneCODE TCRbeta sequences by CD-HIT using a 90% global sequence identity threshold. A clone was classed as hyperexpanded at a frequency of 0.1 to 1 and as large at a frequency of 0.01 to 0.1. MiXCR was used to confirm CDR3 amino acid sequences and V and J gene assignments of dominant clones. The R stringdist package was used to calculate Levenshtein distances between the patient clonotypes and the ImmuneCODE hits. In its TCRdb copy, this immuneACCESS table keeps in-frame sequences only and misses some clones. Where compared with another copy, unresolved V genes explain less than half of these, and the others have no known cause. From that table come the V and J calls and clone size; the DNA was used to work out D and trimming. For this sample there are 9,500 to 13,000 clones; around 89% appear just once. Together, the top ten hold about 2% of the sample.

The QIAamp DNA FFPE kit was used to extract genomic DNA from formalin-fixed paraffin-embedded autopsy tissue. The CDR3 sequence holds 13 residues, the cysteine and phenylalanine included. Only the CDR3 part of the read is kept: 39 bases, read in frame from the first base. Sequences SGHNT (CDR1) and YYREEE (CDR2) are obtained from the germline V gene (reference sequence). Cut back by 4 bases and 6 bases, the V and J ends lie 12 bases apart. This clone was detected only a few times. Its antigen target is currently unknown. Per-base quality was not reported, and no clone a single base away is much larger than it.

This receptor was identified in a man between 18 and 29 years old with fulminant myocarditis from multisystem inflammatory syndrome in adults (MIS-A) after COVID-19. Input material: thoracic lymph node tissue obtained at autopsy. The chain employs TRBV5-4 and TRBJ2-3; TRBD2 is a possible D gene, resting on 5 matching bases. The CDR3 corresponds to CASSPGFGDTQYF. The DNA sequence is as follows: TGTGCCAGCAGCCCGGGGTTTGGGGATACGCAGTATTTT.